A single sample is the source of the 29 T cell receptor beta chains below, sequenced in a study of T-cell memory formation after mild COVID-19. MiXCR was run by TCRdb on the 5' RACE reads, yielding one entry per CDR3 protein. The data show about 210,000 distinct CDR3 sequences, 25% to 35% seen once. The sequencing sample was made of PBMCs or a T cell subset sorted from them (not recorded which). Source of these receptors: an adult woman who had mild COVID-19 (a few samples of this study predate the infection). Cell type and time point are not known.

This clonotype was seen a handful of times. V gene TRBV7-9 combines with J gene TRBJ1-1, with TRBD1 as a possible D gene (5 bases). V lost 5 bases and J lost 2, with 15 bases in between. The CDR3 is 15 amino acids. Germline values: CDR1 SEHNR, CDR2 FQNEAQ (reference sequence). DNA for the CDR3: TGTGCCAGCAGCCCGCAGGGACGGTTAAACACTGAAGCTTTCTTT. Amino acids: CASSPQGRLNTEAFF.

This clonotype was seen repeatedly, ten times or more. The rearrangement uses TRBV5-1 and TRBJ2-1; tentatively, D is TRBD1 (5 bases). The CDR3 length is 13 residues. Germline CDR1 reads SGHRS; CDR2 reads YFSETQ. The V end was cut by 0 bases, the J end by 8 bases, with 9 bases between. CDR3 bases: TGCGCCAGCAGCTTGGGTGGGGCGGATGAGCAGTTCTTC. It encodes CASSLGGADEQFF.

The chain recombines TRBV19 with TRBJ2-7; either TRBD1 or TRBD2 may supply D (5 bases each). From germline, CDR1 is LNHDA and CDR2 SQIVND (reference sequence). The CDR3 totals 14 residues. The V end was cut by 4 bases, the J end by 2 bases, with 12 bases between. The CDR3 is CASSNLGETYEQYF. DNA of the CDR3: TGTGCCAGTAGTAACTTGGGGGAAACCTACGAGCAGTACTTC.

The chain combines TRBV19 with TRBJ1-1, with 8 bases that match TRBD1. The germline CDR1 and CDR2 sequences are LNHDA and SQIVND (reference sequence). The CDR3 is 18 amino acids. V lost 3 bases, J lost 0 bases, and 12 bases stayed unmatched. In nucleotides, the CDR3 is TGTGCCAGTAGTATCGCCGACAGGGGCCTACAGTTGAACACTGAAGCTTTCTTT. This gives the protein CASSIADRGLQLNTEAFF.

This clonotype was found many times. The chain combines TRBV11-2 with TRBJ1-6; unclear D gene. Germline loops: CDR1 SGHAT, CDR2 FQNNGV. The CDR3 totals 12 residues. Trimming shortened V by 1 base and J by 9 bases, and 4 bases separated the two germline ends. Here the CDR3 reads CASSLGGSPLHF. The CDR3 region has the DNA TGTGCCAGCAGCTTAGGAGGTTCACCCCTCCACTTT.

CDR3 protein: CASSLQITGELFF. As DNA, the CDR3 is TGCGCCAGCAGCTTACAGATCACCGGGGAGCTGTTTTTT. This chain links TRBV5-1 with TRBJ2-2; D gene ambiguous. Trimming pared 2 bases from V and 4 bases from J, leaving 6 bases between. CDR3 length equals 13 residues. CDR1 and CDR2 (germline): SGHRS, YFSETQ.

The chain couples TRBV6-1 to TRBJ1-2; D might be TRBD1 (5 bases). This CDR3 contains 13 residues. Germline values: CDR1 MNHNS, CDR2 SASEGT. V lost 1 base and J 5 bases, leaving 8 bases between the germline ends. The CDR3 loop reads CASSEGGGYGYTF. The CDR3 nucleotides read TGTGCCAGCAGTGAAGGCGGGGGGTATGGCTACACCTTC.

The chain recombines TRBV9 with TRBJ2-3; D may be TRBD2 (6 bases). V gave up 0 bases and J gave up 4 bases, with 9 bases separating them. Germline V gene lookup returns CDR1 SGDLS and CDR2 YYNGEE. This CDR3 is built from 14 residues. CDR3 loop: CASSVGTGADTQYF. The CDR3 DNA follows: TGTGCCAGCAGCGTAGGAACGGGGGCAGATACGCAGTATTTT.

The table lists this clonotype with a few counts. The chain couples TRBV12-3 or TRBV12-4 to TRBJ1-1; 7 bases map to TRBD1. The CDR3 spans 13 residues. J was trimmed by 3 bases and V by 5 bases; bases with no gene match: 3. CDR3: CASSAQGHTEAFF. The CDR3 DNA sequence: TGTGCCAGCAGTGCACAGGGGCACACTGAAGCTTTCTTT.

This clonotype was seen at least ten times. The chain recombines TRBV29-1 with TRBJ1-2, with D unresolved. Germline CDR1 reads SQVTM; CDR2 reads ANQGSEA. This CDR3 has 12 residues. Trimming removed 6 bases from V and 2 bases from J, with 10 bases in between. The CDR3, as DNA: TGCAGCGTGCCGGGAGCAAACTATGGCTACACCTTC. This sequence encodes CSVPGANYGYTF.

The rearrangement joins TRBV7-6 to TRBJ2-1, with 7 bases matching TRBD2. The CDR3 has 14 amino acids. The trim removed 5 bases at V and 5 bases at J, leaving 6 bases unmatched. CDR1 SGHVS and CDR2 FNYEAQ come from the germline V gene. As DNA, the CDR3 is TGTGCCAGCAGCCGGGAGGCGGCAGACAATGAGCAGTTCTTC. Its translation is CASSREAADNEQFF.

V usage is TRBV6-1 and J usage is TRBJ2-3, with TRBD2 identical over 10 bases. Germline CDR1 and CDR2: MNHNS and SASEGT. The CDR3 runs to 19 residues. J was trimmed by 6 bases and V by 1 base; bases with no gene match: 16. CDR3 protein: CASSEGAWEASGSADTQYF. The CDR3 nucleotides read TGTGCCAGCAGTGAAGGAGCCTGGGAGGCTAGCGGGAGTGCGGATACGCAGTATTTT.

The chain employs TRBV5-1 and TRBJ2-6; D unresolved. Looked up from germline, CDR1 is SGHRS and CDR2 is YFSETQ. The length of the CDR3 is 16 residues. The V and J ends lost 4 bases and 1 base respectively, with 12 bases between them. The CDR3 is CASSDVVNSGANVLTF. The CDR3 nucleotides are TGCGCCAGCAGCGACGTTGTTAATTCTGGGGCCAACGTCCTGACTTTC.

The chain employs TRBV7-2 and TRBJ1-4, with D perhaps TRBD1 (6 bases). Deletions cut 6 bases from V and 6 bases from J, with 11 bases between. The CDR3 runs to 13 residues. CDR1 SGHTA and CDR2 FQGNSA come from the germline V gene. The CDR3 is CASSYYRDEKLFF. CDR3 nucleotide sequence: TGTGCCAGCAGTTATTACAGGGATGAAAAACTGTTTTTT.

The table lists this clonotype with a few counts. V gene TRBV3-1 combines with J gene TRBJ2-2; 8 nucleotides agree with TRBD1. The trim removed 4 bases at V and 6 bases at J, leaving 4 bases unmatched. Germline V gives CDR1 LGHDT, CDR2 YNNKEL (reference sequence). This CDR3 comprises 14 residues. CDR3 coding DNA: TGTGCCAGCAGCCGGAGGGACAGGCCCGGGGAGCTGTTTTTT. Its translation: CASSRRDRPGELFF.

This clonotype was observed a few times. As DNA, the CDR3 is TGTGCCAGCAGCTTTGTACCGCGGGGGGAAGAGACCCAGTACTTC. Amino acid sequence: CASSFVPRGEETQYF. The V call is TRBV5-5, the J call TRBJ2-5; 8 bases align to TRBD2. Germline CDR1 reads SGHKS; CDR2 reads YYEKEE (reference sequence). The V and J ends lost 2 bases and 3 bases, in that order; junction bases with no gene match: 6. This CDR3 has 15 amino acids.

The chain is built from TRBV15 and TRBJ2-7; D is ambiguous. This CDR3 region has 12 residues. V gave up 0 bases and J gave up 5 bases, with 5 bases separating them. From germline, CDR1 is LNHNV and CDR2 YYDKDF (reference sequence). The CDR3 bases are TGTGCCACCAGCAGAGATTGGAACGAGCAGTACTTC. Residues: CATSRDWNEQYF.

This clonotype was observed at least ten times. The chain couples TRBV15 to TRBJ1-2; D is undetermined. In germline, CDR1 is LNHNV, CDR2 YYDKDF (reference sequence). The length of the CDR3 is 15 residues. Trimming took off 1 base at V and 4 bases at J, with 13 bases between the two ends. This CDR3 reads CATSRGEGGGYGYTF. In DNA, the CDR3 is TGTGCCACCAGCAGAGGGGAAGGAGGCGGCTATGGCTACACCTTC.

The rearrangement joins TRBV20-1 to TRBJ2-1; 8 positions match TRBD2. CDR1 and CDR2 from the germline V gene are DFQATT and SNEGSKA (reference sequence). The CDR3 is 15 residues long. The J segment lost 0 bases and the V segment lost 2 bases, leaving 3 bases of the junction unmatched. CDR3 in DNA: TGCAGTGCTAGACCCACTAGCGGCTCCTACAATGAGCAGTTCTTC. Protein product: CSARPTSGSYNEQFF.

This clonotype was found a few times. This sequence joins TRBV24-1 and TRBJ2-7; 9 bases fit TRBD2. J was trimmed by 3 bases and V by 7 bases; bases with no gene match: 12. This CDR3 comprises 16 residues. Germline CDR1 KGHDR, CDR2 SFDVKD. In nucleotides, the CDR3 is TGTGCCACCAGATTCGCGAGCGGGAGGAACCTCTACGAGCAGTACTTC. This sequence encodes CATRFASGRNLYEQYF.

V is TRBV12-3 or TRBV12-4 and J is TRBJ1-3, with 7 bases identical to TRBD1. V lost 6 bases to trimming and J lost 0 bases; unmatched junction nucleotides: 5. CDR3 length: 15 residues. The CDR3 bases are TGTGCCAGCAGCAAGGGACAGCACTCTGGAAACACCATATATTTT. Translating gives CASSKGQHSGNTIYF.

This clonotype has a handful of counts. The rearrangement joins TRBV29-1 to TRBJ2-1, with 7 bases identical to TRBD1. From germline, CDR1 is SQVTM and CDR2 ANQGSEA. The CDR3 consists of 12 residues. V lost 6 bases to trimming and J lost 8 bases; unmatched junction nucleotides: 7. The CDR3 sequence is CSVEGQPHEQFF. CDR3 nucleotide sequence: TGCAGCGTAGAGGGACAGCCCCATGAGCAGTTCTTC.

This chain's CDR3 is CAWSAGLAGPLTDTQYF. CDR3 nucleotide sequence: TGTGCCTGGAGTGCAGGCCTAGCAGGGCCCCTCACAGATACGCAGTATTTT. The V and J genes are TRBV30 and TRBJ2-3; D tentatively fits TRBD1 or TRBD2 (5 bases each). Germline CDR1 is GTSNPN and CDR2 is SVGIG (reference sequence). Trimming removed 1 base at V and 2 bases at J, with 19 bases between. CDR3 length equals 17 residues.

The chain employs TRBV14 and TRBJ1-2, with D maybe TRBD1 (6 bases). V dropped 3 bases and J dropped 4 bases, with 9 bases sitting between them. CDR1 SGHDN and CDR2 FVKESK come from the germline V gene. The CDR3 is 13 amino acids. CDR3 protein: CASSHGQLYGYTF. The CDR3 region has the DNA TGTGCCAGCAGCCACGGACAGCTCTATGGCTACACCTTC.

The chain recombines TRBV7-2 with TRBJ2-1; D is uncertain. The germline V gene has CDR1 SGHTA and CDR2 FQGNSA. V lost 4 bases and J lost 8, with 12 bases in between. The CDR3 is 13 residues long. CDR3 sequence reads: CASSSRAADEQFF. The DNA of the CDR3 is TGTGCCAGCAGCTCACGGGCCGCGGATGAGCAGTTCTTC.

V usage is TRBV9 and J usage is TRBJ1-4, with 7 bases identical to TRBD1. The CDR3 totals 15 residues. Germline CDR1 SGDLS, CDR2 YYNGEE. The J segment lost 4 bases and the V segment lost 0 bases, leaving 3 bases of the junction unmatched. The CDR3 sequence is CASSVGDSYNEKLFF. The CDR3 region has the DNA TGTGCCAGCAGCGTAGGGGACAGCTATAATGAAAAACTGTTTTTT. The whole variable domain, remainder taken from reference TRBV9 and TRBJ1-4, is DSGVTQTPKHLITATGQRVTLRCSPRSGDLSVYWYQQSLDQGLQFLIQYYNGEERAKGNILERFSAQQFPDLHSELNLSSLELGDSALYFCASSVGDSYNEKLFFGSGTQLSVL.

In its sample, this clonotype was seen a few times. The chain carries TRBV4-1 and TRBJ1-1; tentative D call: TRBD1 (5 bases). The CDR3 contains 15 residues. V gave up 0 bases and J gave up 5 bases, with 13 bases separating them. The germline CDR1 and CDR2 sequences are MGHRA and YSYEKL. CDR3 protein: CASSQDPQVGTEAFF. The CDR3 nucleotides are TGCGCCAGCAGCCAAGATCCACAGGTCGGGACTGAAGCTTTCTTT.

The rearrangement joins TRBV6-5 to TRBJ2-7, with D unclear. V gave up 0 bases and J gave up 6 bases, with 9 bases separating them. The CDR3 covers 13 residues. The germline V gene encodes CDR1 MNHEY and CDR2 SVGAGI. CDR3 sequence (DNA): TGTGCCAGCAGTTACTCGACGGAAGCCGAGCAGTACTTC. It translates to CASSYSTEAEQYF.

This clonotype was recorded a few times. The J gene is TRBJ2-2, the V gene TRBV5-1, with TRBD2 identical over 13 bases. The ends lost 4 bases at V and 1 base at J; junction bases unmatched: 7. CDR1 is SGHRS and CDR2 is YFSETQ in the germline V gene. This CDR3 is 18 amino acids long. CDR3 amino acids: CASSRKTSGGMNTGELFF. For the CDR3, the DNA is TGCGCCAGCAGCCGGAAGACTAGCGGGGGGATGAACACCGGGGAGCTGTTTTTT.